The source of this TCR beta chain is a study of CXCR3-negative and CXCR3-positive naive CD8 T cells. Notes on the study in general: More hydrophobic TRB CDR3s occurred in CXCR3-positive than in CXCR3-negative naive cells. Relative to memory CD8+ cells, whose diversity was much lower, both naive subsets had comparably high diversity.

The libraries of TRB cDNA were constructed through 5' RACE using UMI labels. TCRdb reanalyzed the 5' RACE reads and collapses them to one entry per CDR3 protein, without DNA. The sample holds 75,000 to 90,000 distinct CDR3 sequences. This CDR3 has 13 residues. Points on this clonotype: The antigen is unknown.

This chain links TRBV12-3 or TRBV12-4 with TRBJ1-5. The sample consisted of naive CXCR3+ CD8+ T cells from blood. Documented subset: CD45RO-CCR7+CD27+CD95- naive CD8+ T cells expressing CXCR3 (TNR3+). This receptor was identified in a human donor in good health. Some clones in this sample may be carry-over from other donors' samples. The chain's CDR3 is CASSFASYQPQHF.